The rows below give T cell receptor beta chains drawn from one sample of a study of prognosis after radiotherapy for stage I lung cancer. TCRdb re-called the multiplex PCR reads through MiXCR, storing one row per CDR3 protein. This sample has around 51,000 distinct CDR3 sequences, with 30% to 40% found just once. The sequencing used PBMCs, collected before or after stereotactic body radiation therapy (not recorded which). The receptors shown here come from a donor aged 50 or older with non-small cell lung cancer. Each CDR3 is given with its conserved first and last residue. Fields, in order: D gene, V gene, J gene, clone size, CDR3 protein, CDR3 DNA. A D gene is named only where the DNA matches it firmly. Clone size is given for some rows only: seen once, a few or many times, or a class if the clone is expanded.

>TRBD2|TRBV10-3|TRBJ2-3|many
CATGRGSDTQYF
TGTGCCACCGGGAGGGGGTCAGATACGCAGTATTTT
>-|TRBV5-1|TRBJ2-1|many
CASSLDPSSEQFF
TGCGCCAGCAGCTTGGACCCCTCCAGTGAGCAGTTCTTC
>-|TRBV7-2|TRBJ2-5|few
CASSGETQYF
TGTGCCAGCAGCGGAGAGACCCAGTACTTC
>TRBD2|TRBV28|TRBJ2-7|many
CASTPGGTTPYEQYF
TGTGCCAGCACCCCTGGCGGGACTACCCCCTACGAGCAGTACTTC
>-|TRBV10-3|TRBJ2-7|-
CAISEGGGSYEQYF
TGTGCCATCAGTGAGGGGGGCGGCTCCTACGAGCAGTACTTC
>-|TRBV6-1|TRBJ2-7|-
CASTPDLGSEQYF
TGTGCCAGCACTCCGGATTTGGGGAGCGAGCAGTACTTC
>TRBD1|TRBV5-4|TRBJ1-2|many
CASSDYTGTGSGYTF
TGTGCCAGCAGCGATTACACCGGGACAGGGTCGGGCTACACCTTC
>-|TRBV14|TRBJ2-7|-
CASSLLVEYEQYF
TGTGCCAGCAGTCTTCTAGTAGAATACGAGCAGTACTTC
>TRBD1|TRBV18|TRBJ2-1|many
CASSPRTGGAHEQFF
TGTGCCAGCTCACCAAGGACAGGGGGCGCGCATGAGCAGTTCTTC
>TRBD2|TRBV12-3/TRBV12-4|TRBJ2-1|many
CASSFGRGSSDEQFF
TGTGCCAGCAGTTTCGGGAGGGGTTCGTCCGATGAGCAGTTCTTC
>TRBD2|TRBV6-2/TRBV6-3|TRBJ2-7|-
CASSGTSGYEQYF
TGTGCCAGCAGTGGGACTAGCGGGTACGAGCAGTACTTC
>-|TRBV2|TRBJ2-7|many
CASSVSSYEQYF
TGTGCCAGCAGTGTTTCCTCCTACGAGCAGTACTTC
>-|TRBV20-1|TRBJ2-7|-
CSANGGSGPGEQYF
TGCAGTGCTAACGGAGGTAGCGGTCCAGGCGAGCAGTACTTC
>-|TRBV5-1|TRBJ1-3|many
CASSLATSLSGNTIHF
TGCGCCAGCAGCTTGGCAACGAGCCTTTCTGGAAACACCATACATTTT
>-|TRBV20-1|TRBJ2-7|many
CSAPLGAATYEQYF
TGCAGTGCTCCACTGGGGGCCGCTACCTACGAGCAGTACTTC
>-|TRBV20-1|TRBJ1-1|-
CSARGPAPVDTEAFF
TGCAGTGCTAGAGGTCCGGCCCCAGTGGACACTGAAGCTTTCTTT
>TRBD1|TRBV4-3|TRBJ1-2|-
CASIPGQGAGDLYGYTF
TGCGCCAGCATCCCGGGACAGGGGGCGGGAGATCTCTATGGCTACACATTC
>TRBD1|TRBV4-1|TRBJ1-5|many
CASSPGQGLRQPQHF
TGCGCCAGCAGCCCGGGACAGGGATTGAGACAGCCCCAGCATTTT
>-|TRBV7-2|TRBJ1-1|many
CASSLGGGTEAFF
TGCGCCAGCAGCTTGGGGGGCGGCACTGAAGCTTTCTTT
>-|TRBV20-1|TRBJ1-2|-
CSALPGFGYGYTF
TGCAGTGCCCTCCCCGGTTTTGGCTATGGCTACACCTTC
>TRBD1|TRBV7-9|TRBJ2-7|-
CASRREGQGAEQYF
TGTGCCAGCAGACGTGAGGGACAGGGGGCCGAGCAGTACTTC
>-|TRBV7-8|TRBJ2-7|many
CASSLQASALREQYF
TGTGCCAGCAGCTTACAGGCCTCGGCTCTCCGGGAGCAGTACTTC
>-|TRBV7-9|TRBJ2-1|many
CASSTPFKGGSYNEQFF
TGTGCCAGCAGCACCCCTTTTAAGGGGGGTTCCTACAATGAGCAGTTCTTC
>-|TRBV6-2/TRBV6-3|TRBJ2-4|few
CASSYIGDFKNIQYF
TGTGCCAGCAGTTACATTGGGGACTTCAAAAACATTCAGTACTTC
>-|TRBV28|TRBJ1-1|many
CASRTGTLLAEAFF
TGTGCCAGCAGGACCGGGACACTATTGGCTGAAGCTTTCTTT
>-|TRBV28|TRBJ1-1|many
CASSLGRRNTEAFF
TGTGCCAGCAGTTTGGGACGGAGGAACACTGAAGCTTTCTTT
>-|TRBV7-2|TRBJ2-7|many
CASRSSGHPSYEQYF
TGTGCCAGCAGATCATCGGGACATCCGTCCTACGAGCAGTACTTC
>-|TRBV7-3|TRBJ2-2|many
CASSYIGGELFF
TGTGCCAGCAGCTATATTGGAGGGGAGCTGTTTTTT
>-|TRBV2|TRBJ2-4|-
CASSEGRGARDRINIQYF
TGTGCCAGCAGTGAAGGACGGGGGGCCCGGGACAGGATAAACATTCAGTACTTC
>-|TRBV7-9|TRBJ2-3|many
CASSLRPTTDTQYF
TGTGCCAGCAGCTTAAGGCCTACCACAGATACGCAGTATTTT
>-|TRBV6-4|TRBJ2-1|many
CASSVGIPGEQFF
TGTGCCAGCAGTGTCGGTATCCCAGGCGAGCAGTTCTTC
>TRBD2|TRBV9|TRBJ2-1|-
CASSATSGRAGLGGPLYNEQFF
TGTGCCAGCAGCGCGACTAGCGGGAGGGCCGGGCTGGGGGGCCCTCTCTACAATGAGCAGTTCTTC